These 15 T cell receptor beta chains came from one sample sequenced in a study of blood T cell repertoires in COVID-19. The table came from immunoSEQ multiplex PCR; TCRdb's copy has only in-frame clones and leaves some out. The sample contains more than 150,000 clones, 78% of which appear only once. The sample taken for sequencing was PBMCs or T cells enriched from blood (not recorded which). The receptor source for this set is a woman in her fifties or sixties who had recovered from COVID-19.

The table lists this clone with a few counts. The rearrangement joins TRBV11-3 to TRBJ1-1; D perhaps matches TRBD1 (6 bases). The length of the CDR3 is 14 residues. The germline gives CDR1 SGHNT, CDR2 YENEEA. V lost 5 bases, J lost 1 base, and 11 bases lay in between. The CDR3 coding sequence is TGTGCCAGCAGCGTAGGACAGCGGAACACTGAAGCTTTCTTT. Protein: CASSVGQRNTEAFF.

The chain combines TRBV5-1 with TRBJ1-3; possibly TRBD1 for D (5 bases). The CDR3 has 16 residues. V was shortened by 0 bases and J by 3 bases, with 13 bases between the two germline ends. Looked up from germline, CDR1 is SGHRS and CDR2 is YFSETQ. The CDR3 DNA sequence: TGCGCCAGCAGCTTGGTTGGTGGGGCGGTTGGAAACACCATATATTTT. Encoded protein: CASSLVGGAVGNTIYF.

The chain couples TRBV5-4 to TRBJ2-2; perhaps TRBD2 as D (6 bases). The CDR3 spans 15 residues. Trimming took 3 bases from V and 0 from J, leaving 9 bases between them. Germline CDR1 SGHNT, CDR2 YYREEE (reference sequence). The chain's CDR3 is CASSWDSANTGELFF. CDR3 nucleotides: TGTGCCAGCAGCTGGGACTCCGCGAACACCGGGGAGCTGTTTTTT. Full variable domain (missing parts from reference TRBV5-4 and TRBJ2-2): ETGVTQSPTHLIKTRGQQVTLRCSSQSGHNTVSWYQQALGQGPQFIFQYYREEENGRGNFPPRFSGLQFPNYSSELNVNALELDDSALYLCASSWDSANTGELFFGEGSRLTVL.

This clone was observed once. CDR3 loop: CASSYSIRLGNEQFF. As DNA, the CDR3 is TGTGCCAGCAGTTACTCGATTAGACTTGGGAATGAGCAGTTCTTC. The chain links TRBV6-5 to TRBJ2-1; D unclear. The CDR3 has 15 amino acids. The V gene's germline CDR1 is MNHEY and CDR2 SVGAGI. V lost 0 bases to trimming and J lost 7 bases, with 13 bases between them.

The V gene is TRBV5-4, the J gene TRBJ2-3, with 7 bases aligning to TRBD2. V dropped 4 bases and J dropped 3; count of bases not matched to a gene: 5. This CDR3 region has 14 residues. CDR1 is SGHNT and CDR2 is YYREEE in the germline V gene (reference sequence). The CDR3 loop reads CASSRWGGTDTQYF. Written as DNA, the CDR3 is TGTGCCAGCAGCCGATGGGGGGGGACAGATACGCAGTATTTT.

The chain carries TRBV7-3 and TRBJ2-2, with 10 bases lining up with TRBD1. CDR1 is SGHTA and CDR2 is FQGTGA in the germline V gene. The CDR3 runs to 18 residues. V gave up 0 bases and J gave up 4 bases; unmatched junction bases: 8. The CDR3 DNA follows: TGTGCCAGCAGCTTAACGGCGGGACAGGGGCCGCTCACCGGGGAGCTGTTTTTT. Its translation: CASSLTAGQGPLTGELFF.

Details on this clone: Just one base apart from a much larger clone, this may be a read error. This specimen includes other DNA sequences encoding the same CDR3. The chain recombines TRBV7-8 with TRBJ1-2; unclear D gene. The CDR3 is 17 amino acids. Germline assignment: CDR1 SGHVS and CDR2 FQNEAQ. The CDR3 nucleotides read TGTGCCAGCAGCTTAGTGTTGTTGCCTACCCCTAACTATGGCTACACCTTT. It translates to CASSLVLLPTPNYGYTF.

This clone occurred once. This chain connects TRBV18 to TRBJ1-1, with D possibly matching TRBD1 (5 bases). Germline V gene data show CDR1 as KGHSH and CDR2 as LQKENI. V shed 3 bases and J shed 7 bases, with 12 bases lying between them. The CDR3 covers 13 residues. The CDR3 loop is CASSPPGVVEAFF. CDR3 in DNA: TGTGCCAGCTCACCGCCGGGGGTGGTTGAAGCTTTCTTT.

The chain uses TRBV6-4 and TRBJ2-2; no definite D call. Germline assignment: CDR1 MRHNA and CDR2 SNTAGT. The CDR3 consists of 15 residues. V lost 2 bases and J 1 base, leaving 8 bases between the germline ends. The CDR3 is CASSDRPGNTGELFF. CDR3 in DNA: TGTGCCAGCAGTGACCGACCAGGGAACACCGGGGAGCTGTTTTTT.

The rearrangement links TRBV30 to TRBJ2-3; the D gene is possibly TRBD1 (5 bases). The CDR3 runs to 13 residues. The V and J ends lost 5 bases and 2 bases respectively, with 11 bases between them. The germline CDR1 and CDR2 sequences are GTSNPN and SVGIG (reference sequence). The CDR3 spells CAWYRRNTDTQYF. CDR3 coding DNA: TGTGCCTGGTACAGGAGAAACACAGATACGCAGTATTTT.

The chain is built from TRBV3-1 (or the pseudogene TRBV3-2) and TRBJ2-2, with no clear D. The length of the CDR3 is 12 residues. Deletions cut 6 bases from V and 8 bases from J, with 10 bases between. Germline CDR1 LGHDT, CDR2 YNNKEL (reference sequence). In nucleotides, the CDR3 is TGTGCCAGCAGTCCTAATCCAGGGGAGCTGTTTTTT. Amino acids: CASSPNPGELFF.

This chain uses TRBV28 with TRBJ2-7; perhaps TRBD2 as D (6 bases). This CDR3 has 14 residues. Trimming took off 2 bases at V and 3 bases at J, with 11 bases between the two ends. Germline V gives CDR1 MDHEN, CDR2 SYDVKM. This chain's CDR3 is CASSLAGPYYEQYF. The CDR3 DNA reads TGTGCCAGCAGTTTAGCGGGACCTTACTACGAGCAGTACTTC. The variable domain in full, completed from reference TRBV28 and TRBJ2-7, reads DVKVTQSSRYLVKRTGEKVFLECVQDMDHENMFWYRQDPGLGLRLIYFSYDVKMKEKGDIPEGYSVSREKKERFSLILESASTNQTSMYLCASSLAGPYYEQYFGPGTRLTVT.

This clone was recorded once. The chain links TRBV11-3 to TRBJ2-3; D not certain. Trimming removed 1 base from V and 2 bases from J, with 4 bases in between. Germline V gene data show CDR1 as SGHNT and CDR2 as YENEEA. The CDR3 covers 13 residues. The CDR3: CASSLGPTDTQYF. CDR3 nucleotide sequence: TGTGCCAGCAGCTTAGGGCCCACAGATACGCAGTATTTT.

This clone has only a few counts. The rearrangement joins TRBV9 to TRBJ1-2; D is possibly TRBD1 (5 bases). From germline, CDR1 is SGDLS and CDR2 YYNGEE. The V and J ends lost 4 bases and 8 bases respectively, with 12 bases between them. CDR3 size: 12 residues. This CDR3 is CASSPGIGGYTF. CDR3 DNA: TGTGCCAGCAGCCCAGGGATTGGGGGCTACACCTTC.

This clone was picked up a small number of times. The chain uses TRBV20-1 and TRBJ2-4; D ambiguous. V was shortened by 3 bases and J by 0 bases, with 6 bases between the two germline ends. Germline CDR1 reads DFQATT; CDR2 reads SNEGSKA (reference sequence). The CDR3 extends over 13 amino acids. The CDR3 reads CSASFVAKNIQYF. The CDR3 DNA reads as TGCAGTGCTAGTTTCGTAGCCAAAAACATTCAGTACTTC.